Sequencing of this T cell receptor beta chain was carried out in a study of T cells in Graves' hyperthyroidism and ophthalmopathy (dated by TCRdb to the late 2010s). Background on the whole study: Peripheral blood was collected at initial diagnosis, before any treatment. A discovery cohort of around 98 patients, about 43 with Graves' ophthalmopathy and 55 to 65 with stable Graves' hyperthyroidism, was used to find distinguishing TCR V-J signatures. According to the paper, TCR Vbeta CDR3 sequencing was carried out on 135 peripheral blood samples, which came from under 50 ophthalmopathy, roughly 75 hyperthyroidism and about 17 progressor patients. After blood sampling, hyperthyroidism patients were treated with methimazole at a starting dose of 30 mg daily, and ophthalmopathy patients were treated with high-dose intravenous methylprednisolone. Thyroid tissue and blood T-cell repertoires from about six Graves' hyperthyroidism patients were also compared in the study. For training and testing, the 95 to 100 patients in the discovery cohort were randomly divided in a 7:3 ratio. Prospective prediction of ophthalmopathy was tested in an independent validation cohort of 18 to 20 hyperthyroidism patients and some 17 patients who later progressed to ophthalmopathy. Study-wide conclusions, independent of this receptor: Ophthalmopathy was separated from stable hyperthyroidism by a 13 V-J signature model, with approximately 85% sensitivity and around 81% specificity obtained in cross-validation and 80%/75% obtained in testing. During validation, the model predicted progression to ophthalmopathy a median of approximately 7 months ahead of onset, with around 65% sensitivity and about 75% specificity. Most expanded thyroid clonotypes (frequency above 0.001) were also detected in blood, suggesting blood repertoires may reflect thyroid immune responses. Sample size was not statistically predetermined, and blinding of investigators to group allocation was not performed.

TCR beta CDR3 regions were amplified from RNA transcripts. A first-round RT-PCR of the TCR CDR3 used the HTBI primer set with the Qiagen OneStep RT-PCR kit. The libraries were constructed in a second round of multiplex PCR and then size-selected and purified. The libraries were sequenced on an Illumina HiSeq2000 using paired-end 100 bp reads. In the authors' own workflow: SOAPnuke was used to process the raw data, with reads discarded if the reads contained adapters or uncalled bases, had a mean Phred below 15, or lacked an exact constant-primer or identifier match. COPE v1.2.5 was used to merge high-quality paired reads, and clonotypes were defined as unique nucleotide sequences. MiTCR v1.1 was used to align clonotypes to the IMGT TRBV, TRBD and TRBJ reference segments. Analysis was restricted to V-J combinations with a frequency above 0.0001, which covered over 98% of repertoires. The TCS score was defined as F50 (clonal expansion) divided by E x V (chaos), with BLOSUM62-based TCRdist calculated between CDR3 peptides within each V-J. Welch's t-statistics and random forest reduced roughly 530 V-J features to about 12, which were used in a naive Bayes classifier (R e1071). The Morisita-Horn index was used to measure how similar the thyroid and blood repertoires were. The raw public data were reprocessed by TCRdb itself: fastp quality trimming at Q25, MiXCR clonotype calling, in-frame beta chains only. CDR3 protein duplicates are merged, each entry listing the most common genes and DNA. In this record, the V and J calls reflect TCRdb's handling and not the investigators' own analysis. In this sample the table shows hundreds of thousands of distinct CDR3 sequences, roughly 15% of which occur a single time. Around 4.5% of the sample is taken by the ten largest.

Via the germline V gene, CDR1 is MDHEN and CDR2 SYDVKM. Unmatched junction bases come to 4, with V trimmed by 3 bases and J by 0 bases. The CDR3 contains 15 residues, cysteine and phenylalanine counted. Only the CDR3 DNA stays, 45 bases, in frame from base 1. In the ophthalmopathy patients, disease was moderately to severely active, with a Clinical Activity Score of 3 or more, a NOSPECS grade of 4 or more, and a duration of less than 3 months. Any patient with an uncontrolled infection, another autoimmune disease, pregnancy or lactation was excluded. Diagnoses relied on clinical symptoms, serum thyroxine and TRAb, thyroid ultrasound and orbital computed tomography. PBMCs were isolated from about 10 ml of fresh peripheral blood by Ficoll-Paque density gradient centrifugation. Total RNA was extracted with Trizol reagent, and quality was checked on an Agilent 2100 Bioanalyzer. Many counts were recorded for this clonotype. It lacks a known antigen. Base qualities are not provided; no much larger clone lies one nucleotide away.

The clonotype was recovered from a woman between 35 and 50 years old with Graves' ophthalmopathy. Sequenced sample: blood. The V and J segments used are TRBV28 and TRBJ1-1; the junction holds 7 bases that match TRBD1. The sequenced DNA is TGTGCCAGCAGTTTGGGTGGACAGGTGAACACTGAAGCTTTCTTT. Its coded protein is CASSLGGQVNTEAFF.